The next 22 T cell receptor beta chains were all read from a single sample in a study of shared clonotypes between healthy human individuals (dated by TCRdb to about 2020). Libraries were built with the immunoSEQ multiplex PCR assay. Held by TCRdb, this immuneACCESS table contains in-frame sequences only and omits some clones. Under half of the omission traces to an unresolved V gene where checked; the cause of the rest is unknown. Within this sample are around 2.5 million clones, with roughly 93% of them counted one time only. The ten largest account for about 0.38% of the sample. Sequencing was done on a sample of naive CD4+ T cells from PBMCs. Taken with the paper, the label for cell subset or site translates to: CD45RA+ positively selected. The receptors stem from a young man in good health. Some clones in this sample may be carry-over from other donors' samples.

This chain uses TRBV2 with TRBJ2-5; TRBD1 matches at 10 bases. CDR1 and CDR2 (germline): SNHLY, FYNNEI. The CDR3 has 16 amino acids. Unmatched junction bases numbered 12, after V lost 7 bases and J lost 4 bases. The CDR3 nucleotides read TGTGCCAGCAAACTCCTGGGACAGGGGTTTCCAGAGACCCAGTACTTC. It specifies CASKLLGQGFPETQYF.

This chain joins TRBV28 and TRBJ2-7, with D perhaps TRBD1 (7 bases). In germline, CDR1 is MDHEN, CDR2 SYDVKM. V was clipped by 6 bases and J by 7 bases, with 19 bases between them. The CDR3 loop spans 14 amino acids. The CDR3 nucleotides read TGTGCCAGCAGAGTAACAGGGGCGGGATGGGAGCAGTACTTC. This codes for CASRVTGAGWEQYF. The full variable domain, rest sourced from reference TRBV28 and TRBJ2-7, is DVKVTQSSRYLVKRTGEKVFLECVQDMDHENMFWYRQDPGLGLRLIYFSYDVKMKEKGDIPEGYSVSREKKERFSLILESASTNQTSMYLCASRVTGAGWEQYFGPGTRLTVT.

The CDR3 DNA follows: TGTGCCAGCAGCCCGTTCGACGGTTCCTCCTACGAGCAGTACTTC. Residues: CASSPFDGSSYEQYF. The V call is TRBV5-8, the J call TRBJ2-7; D ambiguous. V was shortened by 4 bases and J by 0 bases, with 14 bases between the two germline ends. This CDR3 contains 15 residues. Germline values: CDR1 SGHTS, CDR2 YDEGEE.

The chain couples TRBV27 to TRBJ1-6, with 7 bases fitting TRBD1. The J segment lost 10 bases and the V segment lost 6 bases, leaving 9 bases of the junction unmatched. Germline V gene sequence: CDR1 MNHEY, CDR2 SMNVEV (reference sequence). The CDR3 consists of 14 residues. CDR3 bases: TGTGCCAGCAGCAACGACAGGGTAGGGTCACCCCTCCACTTT. This encodes CASSNDRVGSPLHF.

This clone is a singleton in its sample. The CDR3 sequence: CASSQYYEETQYF. CDR3 DNA: TGTGCCAGCAGCCAGTACTATGAAGAGACCCAGTACTTC. V usage is TRBV4-2 and J usage is TRBJ2-5, with D unclear. This CDR3 has 13 amino acids. The germline V gene has CDR1 LGHNA and CDR2 YNFKEQ. Trimming cost V 3 bases and J 3 bases, with 8 bases left between them.

As to this clone: Other DNA sequences in the same sample also yield this CDR3. The V gene is TRBV9, the J gene TRBJ2-1, with 9 bases lining up with TRBD2. With V trimmed by 0 bases and J by 6 bases, 4 bases remained unmatched. CDR3 size: 15 residues. Germline assignment: CDR1 SGDLS and CDR2 YYNGEE. The CDR3 bases are TGTGCCAGCAGCGTAGGGCGGGAGGGCCGCAATGAGCAGTTCTTC. It yields the protein CASSVGREGRNEQFF.

Concerning this clone itself: Other DNA sequences from this sample encode an identical CDR3 as well. The chain combines TRBV7-3 with TRBJ2-3, with 7 bases aligning to TRBD1. CDR3 length: 13 residues. Germline V gives CDR1 SGHTA, CDR2 FQGTGA. J was trimmed by 4 bases and V by 4 bases; bases with no gene match: 2. The DNA of the CDR3 is TGTGCCAGCAGCTATACAGGGGCAGATACGCAGTATTTT. It encodes CASSYTGADTQYF.

The rearrangement uses TRBV30 and TRBJ1-1; D remains ambiguous. V was clipped by 1 base and J by 4 bases, with 16 bases between them. The germline gives CDR1 GTSNPN, CDR2 SVGIG (reference sequence). CDR3 length: 15 amino acids. The CDR3 sequence is CAWSGRALAGTEAFF. The CDR3 bases are TGTGCCTGGAGTGGGAGGGCCCTGGCTGGCACTGAAGCTTTCTTT.

The rearrangement links TRBV29-1 to TRBJ2-1; D possibly corresponds to TRBD1 (7 bases). The germline V gene encodes CDR1 SQVTM and CDR2 ANQGSEA. CDR3 length: 12 amino acids. The germline V and J ends were trimmed by 6 bases and 8 bases, with 14 bases remaining between them. The CDR3 loop is CSVDQGGDEQFF. The CDR3 region has the DNA TGCAGCGTGGATCAGGGGGGAGATGAGCAGTTCTTC.

The genes are TRBV28 and TRBJ1-1, with 7 nucleotides matching TRBD1. The junction had 10 bases not matched to a gene; V was cut back by 5 bases and J by 4 bases. In germline, CDR1 is MDHEN, CDR2 SYDVKM. This CDR3 spans 15 amino acids. DNA of the CDR3: TGTGCCAGCAGTGCCCTGGACAGGACAGGCACTGAAGCTTTCTTT. Translated, it gives CASSALDRTGTEAFF.

Concerning this clone itself: The sample contains more than one DNA sequence encoding this CDR3. The chain employs TRBV28 and TRBJ1-1, with D unresolved. CDR1 and CDR2 (germline): MDHEN, SYDVKM. This CDR3 has 14 amino acids. Trimming removed 2 bases at V and 2 bases at J, with 9 bases between. The CDR3 DNA is TGTGCCAGCAGTTTACCCGTCCAAAACACTGAAGCTTTCTTT. Its translation is CASSLPVQNTEAFF.

CDR3 in DNA: TGCGCCAGCAGCTTGGGGGGGACTCAAATTAATGAGCAGTTCTTC. It encodes CASSLGGTQINEQFF. The chain combines TRBV5-1 with TRBJ2-1; D is perhaps TRBD2 (6 bases). Germline CDR1 is SGHRS and CDR2 is YFSETQ. The V end was cut by 0 bases, the J end by 7 bases, with 14 bases between. There are 15 residues in the CDR3.

The chain uses TRBV7-3 and TRBJ2-2; 7 nucleotides line up with TRBD2. Trimming removed 5 bases from V and 2 bases from J; junction bases left unmatched: 11. The germline CDR1 and CDR2 sequences are SGHTA and FQGTGA. CDR3 length: 17 amino acids. The CDR3 loop is CASSTGGAGLNTGELFF. CDR3 bases: TGTGCCAGCAGCACGGGGGGAGCGGGACTCAACACCGGGGAGCTGTTTTTT. Full variable domain (outside the CDR3, taken from reference TRBV7-3 and TRBJ2-2): GAGVSQTPSNKVTEKGKYVELRCDPISGHTALYWYRQSLGQGPEFLIYFQGTGAADDSGLPNDRFFAVRPEGSVSTLKIQRTERGDSAVYLCASSTGGAGLNTGELFFGEGSRLTVL.

V and J are TRBV9 and TRBJ2-1; D uncertain. This CDR3 is 15 amino acids long. Germline V gives CDR1 SGDLS, CDR2 YYNGEE. V lost 2 bases and J lost 0, with 9 bases in between. The DNA for the CDR3 is TGTGCCAGCAGCGTTCTGGGCAGCTCCTACAATGAGCAGTTCTTC. Translated, it gives CASSVLGSSYNEQFF.

The genes are TRBV5-1 and TRBJ2-7, with TRBD1 matching over 8 bases. The junction had 5 bases not matched to a gene; V was cut back by 0 bases and J by 3 bases. Per germline, CDR1 SGHRS and CDR2 YFSETQ. This CDR3 has 15 residues. The CDR3 DNA follows: TGCGCCAGCAGCTTGGAAGGACAGGGCGGCTACGAGCAGTACTTC. Translated: CASSLEGQGGYEQYF.

This rearrangement joins TRBV28 to TRBJ1-1; possible D gene TRBD1, 6 bases. V was shortened by 5 bases and J by 2 bases, with 12 bases between the two germline ends. Germline V gene data show CDR1 as MDHEN and CDR2 as SYDVKM. CDR3 length equals 14 residues. The CDR3 DNA is TGTGCCAGCAGTCACGGACAGTATAACACTGAAGCTTTCTTT. It yields the protein CASSHGQYNTEAFF.

For the CDR3, the DNA is TGTGCCAGCAGATTCAACGGACAGGGTACCTACGAGCAGTACTTC. This gives the protein CASRFNGQGTYEQYF. This chain connects TRBV6-5 to TRBJ2-7; TRBD1 aligns across 8 bases. In germline, CDR1 is MNHEY, CDR2 SVGAGI. With 6 bases clipped from V and 2 bases from J, the junction kept 9 bases outside the gene matches. CDR3 size: 15 residues.

The V and J genes are TRBV28 and TRBJ2-3, with D tentatively TRBD2 (6 bases). Germline CDR1 reads MDHEN; CDR2 reads SYDVKM. The CDR3 is made up of 15 amino acids. The V end was cut by 5 bases, the J end by 4 bases, with 16 bases between. The CDR3 spells CASSPLGRGADTQYF. In nucleotides, the CDR3 is TGTGCCAGCAGTCCCTTGGGGCGGGGTGCAGATACGCAGTATTTT.

The gene calls are TRBV21-1 and TRBJ2-7; the table's D call TRBD1 went unverified against the DNA. TRBV21-1 is a known pseudogene. The CDR3 spans 13 residues. Here the CDR3 reads CASSPTSFYEQYF. The CDR3 coding sequence is TGTGCCAGCAGCCCGACAAGCTTCTACGAGCAGTACTTC.

The chain is built from TRBV5-1 and TRBJ2-1; 10 bases match TRBD2. Germline CDR1 and CDR2: SGHRS and YFSETQ. The CDR3 runs 16 residues. Trimming removed 2 bases from V and 5 bases from J; junction bases left unmatched: 7. CDR3 sequence: CASSLPGLAHNNEQFF. The CDR3 nucleotides are TGCGCCAGCAGCTTACCGGGACTAGCGCACAACAATGAGCAGTTCTTC. Based on the CDR3 plus reference TRBV5-1 and TRBJ2-1, the full variable domain is KAGVTQTPRYLIKTRGQQVTLSCSPISGHRSVSWYQQTPGQGLQFLFEYFSETQRNKGNFPGRFSGRQFSNSRSEMNVSTLELGDSALYLCASSLPGLAHNNEQFFGPGTRLTVL.

The V gene is TRBV7-9, the J gene TRBJ2-1, with 8 positions matching TRBD2. The CDR3 covers 15 residues. V was clipped by 5 bases and J by 9 bases; unmatched bases: 12. CDR1 and CDR2 (germline): SEHNR, FQNEAQ (reference sequence). The CDR3 nucleotides are TGTGCCAGCAGCCCCCCGATCCGTCTAGCGGGTGAGCAGTTCTTC. It specifies CASSPPIRLAGEQFF.

Comments on this clone: This could be a read error, since a much larger clone is one nucleotide away. The same CDR3 can be traced to other DNA sequences in this sample. J is TRBJ2-5 and V is TRBV5-6; D ambiguous. Trimming removed 2 bases from V and 1 base from J, with 0 bases in between. The length of the CDR3 is 11 residues. Germline V gene sequence: CDR1 SGHDT, CDR2 YYEEEE. This CDR3 is CASSFQETQYF. The CDR3 DNA follows: TGTGCCAGCAGCTTCCAAGAGACCCAGTACTTC. The entire variable domain, with the rest obtained from reference TRBV5-6 and TRBJ2-5, is as follows: DAGVTQSPTHLIKTRGQQVTLRCSPKSGHDTVSWYQQALGQGPQFIFQYYEEEERQRGNFPDRFSGHQFPNYSSELNVNALLLGDSALYLCASSFQETQYFGPGTRLLVL.